This T cell receptor beta chain appears in the sequencing data of a study of T cell repertoires in cytomegalovirus infection. This CDR3 is 14 amino acids long. CDR1 SGHTA and CDR2 FQGNSA come from the germline V gene. V lost 2 bases and J 4 bases, leaving 12 bases between the germline ends. TCRdb re-called the reads through MiXCR, storing one row per CDR3 protein. The sample comprises about 770,000 distinct CDR3 sequences, 25% to 35% of which are singletons, and roughly 13% rests with the top ten. This clonotype was detected ten times or more. Its antigen is still unknown. The receptor was derived from a human donor in good health (CMV status not recorded). Some clones in this sample may be carry-over from other donors' samples. Sequenced here: cultured CD8+ T cells from PBMCs, sampled from culture after CMV antigen stimulation. The chain carries TRBV7-2 and TRBJ2-7; possible D gene TRBD1, 6 bases. CDR3: CASSLWAGEYEQYV. CDR3 DNA: TGTGCCAGCAGCTTATGGGCAGGGGAATACGAGCAGTACGTC.